This paragraph reports one T cell receptor (beta chain). Its antigen remains unknown. This record belongs to a study of OX40 agonist ivuxolimab in advanced cancers. Study background: Ivuxolimab was delivered to patients intravenously every 2 weeks at doses spanning 0.01 to 10 mg/kg. Prior anti-PD-1, anti-PD-L1 or anti-CTLA-4 therapy was allowed; over 30% had some.

General study results and limits: Undetermined was the antigen specificity of the expanded peripheral T cells.

The data were produced by immunoSEQ multiplex PCR, yet TCRdb's version contains in-frame clones alone and is incomplete. The table includes 70,000 or so clones, more than 80% detected once. The V gene's germline CDR1 is MNHNY and CDR2 SVGAGI (reference sequence). Trimming shortened V by 5 bases and J by 6 bases, and 16 bases separated the two germline ends. The CDR3 has 14 residues. The clonotype comes from an adult with an advanced solid tumor such as melanoma, head and neck, liver or kidney cancer. The chain joins TRBV6-6 to TRBJ1-2, with D maybe TRBD1 (6 bases). Sequenced here: CD4+ or CD8+ T cells sorted from blood, sampled in a trial of the OX40 agonist ivuxolimab. The CDR3 region is CASSLRQDKNGYTF. The CDR3 region has the DNA TGTGCCAGCAGTCTTAGACAGGACAAGAATGGCTACACCTTC.